This TCR beta chain emerged from a study of blood T cell repertoires in COVID-19. In the study overall: Donors in the United States, Italy and Spain gave samples during acute or convalescent COVID-19. The analysed material was cDNA or gDNA that came from T cells, B-cell-depleted T cells, or PBMCs.

The cohort comprised adults aged 18 to 89 years residing in 24 US areas. This CDR3 spans 14 amino acids. Germline loops: CDR1 KGHSH, CDR2 LQKENI. V dropped 1 base and J dropped 8 bases, with 14 bases sitting between them. Profiling relied on immunoSEQ multiplex PCR, and the TCRdb table lists in-frame clones only, not all of them. This sample has 260,000 or so clones, with 85% found just once. What was sequenced was PBMCs or T cells enriched from blood (not recorded which). The sequence was collected from a woman aged 45 to 65 who had recovered from COVID-19. This chain links TRBV18 with TRBJ1-2, with a tentative D call TRBD1 (5 bases). The CDR3 DNA reads as TGTGCCAGCTCACCACGTACAGGCGGTAAAGGCTACACCTTC. Its protein product is CASSPRTGGKGYTF. The full variable domain, completed using reference TRBV18 and TRBJ1-2, is NAGVMQNPRHLVRRRGQEARLRCSPMKGHSHVYWYRQLPEEGLKFMVYLQKENIIDESGMPKERFSAEFPKEGPSILRIQQVVRGDSAAYFCASSPRTGGKGYTFGSGTRLTVV.